The text below deals with one T cell receptor (beta chain). The entry originates in a study of Graves' ophthalmopathy and Graves' hyperthyroidism. Study context: Stable hyperthyroidism denotes an absence of ophthalmopathy throughout 18 months of follow-up.

Excluded: other autoimmune disease, uncontrolled infection, pregnancy or lactation. The diagnostic workup employed clinical symptoms, serum thyroxine, TRAb, thyroid ultrasound and orbital computed tomography. Amplified material comprised TCR beta CDR3 regions derived from RNA transcripts. The first round was an RT-PCR with HTBI primers, and the second round was a multiplex PCR. TCRdb re-analysed the multiplex PCR reads in MiXCR, keeping a single row per CDR3 protein. The sample holds approximately 540,000 distinct CDR3 sequences, under 45% seen once. In germline, CDR1 is SNHLY, CDR2 FYNNEI. Between the trimmed V and J ends, which lost 5 bases and 7 bases, there was a span of 14 bases. The CDR3 extends over 14 amino acids.

This rearrangement joins TRBV2 to TRBJ1-4, with D hard to call. The material sequenced was peripheral blood or thyroid tissue (not recorded which). The sequence came from an adult man with Graves' hyperthyroidism. The CDR3 sequence: CASSLSGFREKLFF. The CDR3 region has the DNA TGTGCCAGCAGTTTATCGGGGTTCCGTGAAAAACTGTTTTTT.